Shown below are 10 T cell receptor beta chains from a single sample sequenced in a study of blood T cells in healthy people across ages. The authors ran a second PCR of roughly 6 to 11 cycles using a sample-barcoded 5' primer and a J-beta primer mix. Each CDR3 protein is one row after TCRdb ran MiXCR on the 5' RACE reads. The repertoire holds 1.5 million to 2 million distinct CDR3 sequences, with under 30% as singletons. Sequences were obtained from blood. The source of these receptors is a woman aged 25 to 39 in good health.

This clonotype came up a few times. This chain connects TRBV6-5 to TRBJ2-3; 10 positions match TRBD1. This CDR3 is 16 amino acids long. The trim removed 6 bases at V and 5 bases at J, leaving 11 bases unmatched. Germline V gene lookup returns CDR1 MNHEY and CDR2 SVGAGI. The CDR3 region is CASSHIRDRGEDTQYF. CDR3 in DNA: TGTGCCAGCAGCCACATCCGGGACAGGGGAGAAGATACGCAGTATTTT.

The CDR3 region is CASSLLARKNNEQFF. The CDR3, as DNA: TGTGCCAGCAGCTTGTTAGCCCGAAAAAACAATGAGCAGTTCTTC. This chain connects TRBV7-2 to TRBJ2-1; D gene unclear. Between the trimmed V and J ends, which lost 3 bases and 5 bases, there was a span of 14 bases. The CDR3 consists of 15 residues. The germline V gene encodes CDR1 SGHTA and CDR2 FQGNSA.

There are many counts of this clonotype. In nucleotides, the CDR3 is TGTGCCAGCAGCTTGGGTGGGGGCTCCCCCTATGGCTACACCTTC. Translating it yields CASSLGGGSPYGYTF. The chain combines TRBV5-5 with TRBJ1-2; tentatively, D is TRBD1 (6 bases). From germline, CDR1 is SGHKS and CDR2 YYEKEE (reference sequence). Deletions cut 0 bases from V and 4 bases from J, with 13 bases between. The CDR3 has 15 residues.

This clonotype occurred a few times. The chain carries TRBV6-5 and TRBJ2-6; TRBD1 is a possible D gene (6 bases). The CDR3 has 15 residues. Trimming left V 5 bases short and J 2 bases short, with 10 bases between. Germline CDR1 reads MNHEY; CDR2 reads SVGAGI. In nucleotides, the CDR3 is TGTGCCAGCAGTGATGGGGGCGCTGGGGCCAACGTCCTGACTTTC. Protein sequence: CASSDGGAGANVLTF.

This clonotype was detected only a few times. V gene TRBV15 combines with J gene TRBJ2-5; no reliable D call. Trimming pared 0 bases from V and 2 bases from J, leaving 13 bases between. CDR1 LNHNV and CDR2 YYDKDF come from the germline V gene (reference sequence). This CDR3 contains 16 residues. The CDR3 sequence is CATSRDLQTLQETQYF. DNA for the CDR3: TGTGCCACCAGCAGAGATCTCCAGACCTTACAAGAGACCCAGTACTTC.

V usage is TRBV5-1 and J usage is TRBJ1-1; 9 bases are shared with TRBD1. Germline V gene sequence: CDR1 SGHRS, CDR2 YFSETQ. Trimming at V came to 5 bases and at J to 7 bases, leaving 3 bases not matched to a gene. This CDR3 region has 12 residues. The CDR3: CASSRTGDEAFF. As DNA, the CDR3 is TGCGCCAGCAGTCGGACAGGGGATGAAGCTTTCTTT. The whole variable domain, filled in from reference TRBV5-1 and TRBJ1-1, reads KAGVTQTPRYLIKTRGQQVTLSCSPISGHRSVSWYQQTPGQGLQFLFEYFSETQRNKGNFPGRFSGRQFSNSRSEMNVSTLELGDSALYLCASSRTGDEAFFGQGTRLTVV.

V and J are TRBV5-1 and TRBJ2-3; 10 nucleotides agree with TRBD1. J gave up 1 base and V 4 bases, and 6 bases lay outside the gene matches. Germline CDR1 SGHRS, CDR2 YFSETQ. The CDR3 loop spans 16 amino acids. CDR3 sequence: CASSPSGTGGTDTQYF. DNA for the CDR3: TGCGCCAGCAGCCCGTCCGGGACAGGGGGCACAGATACGCAGTATTTT.

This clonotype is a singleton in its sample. The CDR3 DNA is TGTGCCACCAGCGCACGGAGGGGGCTAACGACTAATGAAAAGCGGTTTTTT. It encodes CATSARRGLTTNEKRFF. V is TRBV15 and J is TRBJ1-4; 7 positions match TRBD1. The CDR3 sequence is 17 residues long. V shed 5 bases, J shed 16 bases, and the junction held 25 bases outside the gene matches. The germline gives CDR1 LNHNV, CDR2 YYDKDF (reference sequence).

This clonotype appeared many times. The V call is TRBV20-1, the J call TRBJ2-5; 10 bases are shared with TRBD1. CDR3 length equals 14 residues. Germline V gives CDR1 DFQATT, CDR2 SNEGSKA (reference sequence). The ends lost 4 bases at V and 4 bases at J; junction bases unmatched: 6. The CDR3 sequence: CSATSRQGAETQYF. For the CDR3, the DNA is TGCAGTGCTACGAGCCGACAGGGGGCAGAGACCCAGTACTTC.

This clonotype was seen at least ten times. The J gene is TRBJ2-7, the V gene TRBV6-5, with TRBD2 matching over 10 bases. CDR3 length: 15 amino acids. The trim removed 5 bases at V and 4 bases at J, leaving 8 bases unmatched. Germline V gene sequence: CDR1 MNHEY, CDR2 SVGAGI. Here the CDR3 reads CASSKQLAGPYEQYF. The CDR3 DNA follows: TGTGCCAGCAGTAAACAACTAGCGGGACCTTACGAGCAGTACTTC.